The clone carrying this T cell receptor (beta chain) was counted a few times. Its antigen is currently unknown. The data are from a study of long-term antiretroviral therapy in people with HIV. Study-level findings and limits: The data indicate that diversity increased after ART but remained below transplant donor controls.

This CDR3 has 15 residues. The germline V gene has CDR1 KGHSH and CDR2 LQKENI. The V segment lost 6 bases and the J segment 2 bases; nucleotides outside the gene matches: 10. Researchers report immunoSEQ v3.0 was run at survey level. TCRdb keeps only in-frame clones here, not all; method: immunoSEQ multiplex PCR. The data contain approximately 29,000 clones, around 80% of them singletons. Sequences were derived from unsorted PBMCs, sampled 1.5 years before starting antiretroviral therapy. The TCR was taken from a man aged 18 to 35 with HIV. V is TRBV18 and J is TRBJ2-7; 7 positions agree with TRBD1. CDR3 loop: CASSKGQLPTYEQYF. The CDR3 DNA reads TGTGCCAGCTCGAAGGGACAGCTACCTACCTACGAGCAGTACTTC.